The 8 T cell receptor beta chains presented below share a single source sample, sequenced in a study of Ad26.COV2.S vaccination and SARS-CoV-2 variants (TCRdb year 2021). The treatment or condition label of this sample denotes: 15 to 20 received Ad26.COV2.S at low or high dose, single or two shots; roughly five received placebo; per-sample allocation not given. For vaccine and placebo recipients, the sequenced repertoires came from samples collected on day 63 after the first injection. The library was obtained by the immunoSEQ multiplex PCR assay. Entries here come from immuneACCESS through TCRdb and include only in-frame sequences with V and J called. Some clones fail to appear in such tables; in the studies checked, an unresolved V gene covers under half of the shortfall, and the cause of the remainder is unknown. The sample table holds some 340,000 clones, of which 70% to 90% were seen once. Around 1.9% of the sample comes from the top ten.

Sample: peripheral blood, taken in a trial of Ad26.COV2.S vaccine versus placebo. Receptors were obtained from a person aged 18-65 years who received the Ad26.COV2.S COVID-19 vaccine or a placebo.

The chain joins TRBV7-2 to TRBJ2-1; D is undetermined. The CDR3 extends over 15 amino acids. Trimming took 2 bases from V and 0 from J, leaving 8 bases between them. From germline, CDR1 is SGHTA and CDR2 FQGNSA. As DNA, the CDR3 is TGTGCCAGCAGCTTAAGCTATAGCTCCTACAATGAGCAGTTCTTC. This codes for CASSLSYSSYNEQFF.

The chain joins TRBV28 to TRBJ1-1; D perhaps matches TRBD1 (5 bases). From germline, CDR1 is MDHEN and CDR2 SYDVKM. This CDR3 has 14 residues. V lost 5 bases and J lost 8, with 18 bases in between. In DNA, the CDR3 is TGTGCCAGCAGTCCCCTAATGGGGGGAAACGAAGCTTTCTTT. Residues: CASSPLMGGNEAFF.

This chain links TRBV19 with TRBJ1-5; TRBD1 is a possible D gene (6 bases). The CDR3 length is 13 residues. CDR1 is LNHDA, CDR2 SQIVND, per germline (reference sequence). Trimming stripped 6 bases from V and 7 bases from J, with 13 bases between. CDR3 sequence (DNA): TGTGCCAGTAGCAAATTAGGACAGCAGCCCCAGCATTTT. Translated, it gives CASSKLGQQPQHF. Complete variable domain (other parts from reference TRBV19 and TRBJ1-5): DGGITQSPKYLFRKEGQNVTLSCEQNLNHDAMYWYRQDPGQGLRLIYYSQIVNDFQKGDIAEGYSVSREKKESFPLTVTSAQKNPTAFYLCASSKLGQQPQHFGDGTRLSIL.

The chain has TRBV7-9 and TRBJ1-1; perhaps TRBD1 as D (6 bases). The CDR3 length is 17 residues. V lost 5 bases to trimming and J lost 5 bases, with 24 bases between them. Germline-derived CDR1 and CDR2 are SEHNR and FQNEAQ (reference sequence). The CDR3 loop reads CASSPRGGGRGSTEAFF. CDR3 in DNA: TGTGCCAGCAGCCCCAGAGGGGGAGGAAGGGGGAGTACTGAAGCTTTCTTT.

The chain carries TRBV6-5 and TRBJ1-5; D gene uncertain. Germline V gene sequence: CDR1 MNHEY, CDR2 SVGAGI. V lost 6 bases and J 3 bases, leaving 9 bases between the germline ends. This CDR3 is built from 13 residues. This CDR3 reads CASSPVDNQPQHF. CDR3 bases: TGTGCCAGCAGCCCCGTTGACAATCAGCCCCAGCATTTT.

With respect to this clone: Other nucleotide sequences from this sample produce the same CDR3. The chain has TRBV6-5 and TRBJ2-2, with D perhaps matching TRBD1 or TRBD2 (5 bases each). V was trimmed by 6 bases and J by 1 base, leaving 12 bases between them. The CDR3 runs to 15 residues. Germline loops: CDR1 MNHEY, CDR2 SVGAGI. The CDR3 sequence: CASSRDRLNTGELFF. CDR3 in DNA: TGTGCCAGCAGCCGGGACCGATTGAACACCGGGGAGCTGTTTTTT.

The chain is built from TRBV3-1 (or the pseudogene TRBV3-2) and TRBJ1-3, with 7 bases that match TRBD1. This CDR3 spans 16 amino acids. The germline CDR1 and CDR2 sequences are LGHDT and YNNKEL (reference sequence). The trim removed 3 bases at V and 0 bases at J, leaving 5 bases unmatched. CDR3 sequence (DNA): TGTGCCAGCAGCCAGCCGACAGGGAACTCTGGAAACACCATATATTTT. This codes for CASSQPTGNSGNTIYF.

About this clone: The junction departs from the called germline gene at one end, perhaps through a read error. This chain connects TRBV7-7 to TRBJ2-2; 9 bases are shared with TRBD2. The length of the CDR3 is 19 residues. Germline V gene lookup returns CDR1 SSHAT and CDR2 FNYEAQ (reference sequence). The CDR3 sequence is CASSLELRGGLPDTGELFF. In nucleotides, the CDR3 is TGTGCTAGCAGCTTAGAGTTGCGGGGGGGCCTTCCGGACACCGGGGAGCTGTTTTTT.